A selection of T cell receptor beta chains follows, all from one sample in a study of blood T cell repertoires in COVID-19. Data came from immunoSEQ multiplex PCR; TCRdb stores just in-frame clones and leaves some out. The sample yields more than 95,000 clones, roughly nine tenths seen once. The material sequenced was peripheral blood. Receptors were obtained from a man between 65 and 85 years old who had recovered from COVID-19. The CDR3 runs from the conserved cysteine through the conserved F or W. A D gene is named only where the DNA matches it firmly. Size is stated for part of the rows, as once, few or many counts, or as a class when the clone is expanded.

J gene: TRBJ2-1; CDR3 length: 19; D gene: -; V gene: TRBV7-6; clone size: -; CDR3 DNA: TGTGCCAGCAGCTTAGCCCCGAGCGCGACAGGTAGCTCCTACAATGAGCAGTTCTTC; CDR3 protein: CASSLAPSATGSSYNEQFF
J gene: TRBJ2-1; CDR3 length: 14; D gene: TRBD2; V gene: TRBV9; clone size: -; CDR3 DNA: TGTGCCAGCAGCTCCGACGGGACTAAGGATGAGCAGTTCTTC; CDR3 protein: CASSSDGTKDEQFF
J gene: TRBJ2-7; CDR3 length: 18; D gene: -; V gene: TRBV7-9; clone size: few; CDR3 DNA: TGTGCCAGCAGCAATACCGGGACTGCACAAACAAAGATCTACGAGCAGTACTTC; CDR3 protein: CASSNTGTAQTKIYEQYF
J gene: TRBJ2-1; CDR3 length: 13; D gene: -; V gene: TRBV6-6; clone size: once; CDR3 DNA: TGTGCCAGCAGTTTGAACATATACAATGAGCAGTTCTTC; CDR3 protein: CASSLNIYNEQFF
J gene: TRBJ2-5; CDR3 length: 13; D gene: -; V gene: TRBV28; clone size: -; CDR3 DNA: TGTGCCAGCAGTTTAGGCAGGCAAGAGACCCAGTACTTC; CDR3 protein: CASSLGRQETQYF
J gene: TRBJ2-1; CDR3 length: 15; D gene: TRBD1; V gene: TRBV7-2; clone size: few; CDR3 DNA: TGTGCCAGCTCCAAAGGGCAGGGGGCGAACAATGAGCAGTTCTTC; CDR3 protein: CASSKGQGANNEQFF
J gene: TRBJ1-6; CDR3 length: 16; D gene: TRBD1; V gene: TRBV2; clone size: once; CDR3 DNA: TGTGCCAGCACCGACAGGGGTCGGGGTTATAATTCACCCCTCCACTTT; CDR3 protein: CASTDRGRGYNSPLHF
J gene: TRBJ2-7; CDR3 length: 15; D gene: TRBD1; V gene: TRBV2; clone size: -; CDR3 DNA: TGTGCCAGCAGGGCAGACAGGGTTGGAAGCTACGAGCAGTACTTC; CDR3 protein: CASRADRVGSYEQYF
J gene: TRBJ2-7; CDR3 length: 13; D gene: -; V gene: TRBV9; clone size: -; CDR3 DNA: TGTGCCAGCAGCGCTTCCCAGGGGGACTCCCAGTACTTC; CDR3 protein: CASSASQGDSQYF
J gene: TRBJ1-3; CDR3 length: 15; D gene: -; V gene: TRBV5-5; clone size: once; CDR3 DNA: TGTGCCAGCAGCTACGACGACAACTCTGGAAACACCATATATTTT; CDR3 protein: CASSYDDNSGNTIYF
J gene: TRBJ1-6; CDR3 length: 16; D gene: -; V gene: TRBV2; clone size: -; CDR3 DNA: TGTGCCAGCAGTGAACCGCCCAACCTAGCTGTTCGCCCCCTCCACTTT; CDR3 protein: CASSEPPNLAVRPLHF
J gene: TRBJ2-3; CDR3 length: 11; D gene: -; V gene: TRBV7-2; clone size: -; CDR3 DNA: TGTGCCAGCAGCCGAGTCGATACGCAGTATTTT; CDR3 protein: CASSRVDTQYF
J gene: TRBJ2-1; CDR3 length: 14; D gene: TRBD2; V gene: TRBV29-1; clone size: -; CDR3 DNA: TGCAGCGTGCGGGAGGGCCGTTCATACAATGAGCAGTTCTTC; CDR3 protein: CSVREGRSYNEQFF
J gene: TRBJ1-5; CDR3 length: 16; D gene: TRBD1; V gene: TRBV7-2; clone size: -; CDR3 DNA: TGTGCCAGCAGCTTAAGGTGGGACAGCCTTAATCAGCCCCAGCATTTT; CDR3 protein: CASSLRWDSLNQPQHF
J gene: TRBJ2-1; CDR3 length: 15; D gene: -; V gene: TRBV7-2; clone size: -; CDR3 DNA: TGTGCCAGCAGCTTTAGGGGGGGATCAAACAATGAGCAGTTCTTC; CDR3 protein: CASSFRGGSNNEQFF
J gene: TRBJ2-1; CDR3 length: 15; D gene: TRBD2; V gene: TRBV7-7; clone size: -; CDR3 DNA: TGTGCCAGCAGCCAATCGAGGACTAGCCAAGGTGAGCAGTTCTTC; CDR3 protein: CASSQSRTSQGEQFF
J gene: TRBJ2-7; CDR3 length: 13; D gene: -; V gene: TRBV19; clone size: -; CDR3 DNA: TGTGCCAGTAGTATAGTAAGGGGCTACGAGCAGTACTTC; CDR3 protein: CASSIVRGYEQYF
J gene: TRBJ2-1; CDR3 length: 15; D gene: -; V gene: TRBV5-4; clone size: -; CDR3 DNA: TGTGCCAGCAGCTTGGGACGGGACTCCTACAATGAGCAGTTCTTC; CDR3 protein: CASSLGRDSYNEQFF
J gene: TRBJ1-1; CDR3 length: 14; D gene: -; V gene: TRBV19; clone size: -; CDR3 DNA: TGTGCCAGTAGTATAGGTAGAGGGAACACTGAAGCTTTCTTT; CDR3 protein: CASSIGRGNTEAFF
J gene: TRBJ2-7; CDR3 length: 17; D gene: TRBD2; V gene: TRBV5-1; clone size: -; CDR3 DNA: TGCGCCAGCAGCCGGACTAGCGGGGGCCTGTTCTCCTACGAGCAGTACTTC; CDR3 protein: CASSRTSGGLFSYEQYF
J gene: TRBJ1-1; CDR3 length: 14; D gene: TRBD1; V gene: TRBV3-1/TRBV3-2; clone size: -; CDR3 DNA: TGTGCCAGCAGCAATTCAGGGGGCGCGGAGGTGGGTTTCTTT; CDR3 protein: CASSNSGGAEVGFF
J gene: TRBJ1-6; CDR3 length: 15; D gene: -; V gene: TRBV2; clone size: -; CDR3 DNA: TGTGCCAGCAGGGGGGACCCAGCGGGTCTTCCACCCCTCCACTTT; CDR3 protein: CASRGDPAGLPPLHF
J gene: TRBJ1-2; CDR3 length: 13; D gene: -; V gene: TRBV5-4; clone size: few; CDR3 DNA: TGTGCCAGCAGCTTGCGTGGGGGGTATGGCTACACCTTC; CDR3 protein: CASSLRGGYGYTF
J gene: TRBJ1-6; CDR3 length: 15; D gene: -; V gene: TRBV6-5; clone size: -; CDR3 DNA: TGTGCCAGCAGTTACTCCGGGGGGGGTTATTCACCCCTCCACTTT; CDR3 protein: CASSYSGGGYSPLHF
J gene: TRBJ2-7; CDR3 length: 14; D gene: -; V gene: TRBV5-1; clone size: -; CDR3 DNA: TGCGCCAGCAGCTTGAATTCCGGGGTGGACGAGCAGTACTTC; CDR3 protein: CASSLNSGVDEQYF
J gene: TRBJ2-2; CDR3 length: 14; D gene: -; V gene: TRBV19; clone size: -; CDR3 DNA: TGTGCCAGTAAAGCCCGGGCGAACACCGGGGAGCTGTTTTTT; CDR3 protein: CASKARANTGELFF
J gene: TRBJ2-5; CDR3 length: 15; D gene: TRBD1; V gene: TRBV5-1; clone size: -; CDR3 DNA: TGCGCCAGCAGCTCCGCCGGGACAGCCCAAGAGACCCAGTACTTC; CDR3 protein: CASSSAGTAQETQYF
J gene: TRBJ2-5; CDR3 length: 15; D gene: TRBD2; V gene: TRBV5-1; clone size: -; CDR3 DNA: TGCGCCAGCAGCCCGGGACTAGCGGGAGTAGGGTCCCAGTACTTC; CDR3 protein: CASSPGLAGVGSQYF
J gene: TRBJ2-1; CDR3 length: 16; D gene: -; V gene: TRBV6-4; clone size: -; CDR3 DNA: TGTGCCAGCAGTGACTCGTCGCACATAGCCAACAATGAGCAGTTCTTC; CDR3 protein: CASSDSSHIANNEQFF
J gene: TRBJ1-2; CDR3 length: 16; D gene: TRBD1; V gene: TRBV11-2; clone size: -; CDR3 DNA: TGTGCCAGCAGCTCAAGTAGGGGGCGAATATCCGATGGCTACACCTTC; CDR3 protein: CASSSSRGRISDGYTF
J gene: TRBJ2-1; CDR3 length: 18; D gene: TRBD2; V gene: TRBV18; clone size: -; CDR3 DNA: TGTGCCAGCTCCCAGGGGAGACCGGGACTAGCGGGAAACAATGAGCAGTTCTTC; CDR3 protein: CASSQGRPGLAGNNEQFF
J gene: TRBJ1-2; CDR3 length: 14; D gene: TRBD1; V gene: TRBV6-5; clone size: -; CDR3 DNA: TGTGCCAGCAGCTCACAGGGGGCGGGTTATGGCTACACCTTC; CDR3 protein: CASSSQGAGYGYTF
J gene: TRBJ2-2; CDR3 length: 14; D gene: TRBD1; V gene: TRBV29-1; clone size: -; CDR3 DNA: TGCAGCGGGAGACAGGGGGCGACGACCGGGGAGCTGTTTTTT; CDR3 protein: CSGRQGATTGELFF
J gene: TRBJ1-4; CDR3 length: 14; D gene: TRBD1; V gene: TRBV6-5; clone size: -; CDR3 DNA: TGTGCCAGCAGTAGACAGGGGGCTGGTGAAAAACTGTTTTTT; CDR3 protein: CASSRQGAGEKLFF
J gene: TRBJ2-7; CDR3 length: 13; D gene: TRBD1; V gene: TRBV7-9; clone size: -; CDR3 DNA: TGTGCCAGCAGCAAAACAGGGGTTAACGAGCAGTACTTC; CDR3 protein: CASSKTGVNEQYF
J gene: TRBJ1-2; CDR3 length: 14; D gene: -; V gene: TRBV18; clone size: once; CDR3 DNA: TGTGCCAGCTCTCCCGACATCAGTAACTATGGCTACACCTTC; CDR3 protein: CASSPDISNYGYTF
J gene: TRBJ2-1; CDR3 length: 14; D gene: TRBD2; V gene: TRBV29-1; clone size: -; CDR3 DNA: TGCAGCGCCGTAGCGGGAGAGTCCTACAATGAGCAGTTCTTC; CDR3 protein: CSAVAGESYNEQFF
J gene: TRBJ2-5; CDR3 length: 15; D gene: TRBD2; V gene: TRBV7-2; clone size: -; CDR3 DNA: TGTGCCAGCAGCCCTGGACTAGCGGGGATGGAGACCCAGTACTTC; CDR3 protein: CASSPGLAGMETQYF
J gene: TRBJ2-5; CDR3 length: 13; D gene: -; V gene: TRBV20-1; clone size: -; CDR3 DNA: TGCAGTGCTAGTGGTCTAGCGATGGAGACCCAGTACTTC; CDR3 protein: CSASGLAMETQYF
J gene: TRBJ2-3; CDR3 length: 15; D gene: -; V gene: TRBV6-4; clone size: many; CDR3 DNA: TGTGCCAGCAGTGACGGGCTAGCAGACACAGATACGCAGTATTTT; CDR3 protein: CASSDGLADTDTQYF
J gene: TRBJ2-7; CDR3 length: 15; D gene: TRBD1; V gene: TRBV6-2/TRBV6-3; clone size: -; CDR3 DNA: TGTGCCAGCAGTTACTCGGGACAGGGGTACTACGAGCAGTACTTC; CDR3 protein: CASSYSGQGYYEQYF
J gene: TRBJ1-5; CDR3 length: 16; D gene: TRBD1; V gene: TRBV25-1; clone size: -; CDR3 DNA: TGTGCCAGCAGTGGCGGGACAGGGGGCGTCGGACAGCCCCAGCATTTT; CDR3 protein: CASSGGTGGVGQPQHF
J gene: TRBJ1-4; CDR3 length: 16; D gene: TRBD1; V gene: TRBV5-1; clone size: few; CDR3 DNA: TGCGCCAGCAGCTTGGGGACAGGGGCGAGAGGTGAAAAACTGTTTTTT; CDR3 protein: CASSLGTGARGEKLFF
J gene: TRBJ1-1; CDR3 length: 13; D gene: -; V gene: TRBV11-2; clone size: -; CDR3 DNA: TGTGCCAGCAGCTTAGACATGAACACTGAAGCTTTCTTT; CDR3 protein: CASSLDMNTEAFF
J gene: TRBJ1-1; CDR3 length: 15; D gene: -; V gene: TRBV5-5; clone size: -; CDR3 DNA: TGTGCCAGCAGCTTGGCCTTGAGGAGTACCACTGAAGCTTTCTTT; CDR3 protein: CASSLALRSTTEAFF